The clone carrying this TCR beta chain was detected only a few times. No antigen is known for it. The germline CDR1 and CDR2 sequences are SGHRS and YFSETQ. CDR3 length: 14 residues. The data originate from a study of T cell repertoires in aging, cancer and after chemotherapy. Across the study: Donors were grouped into six age bands spanning 30 or younger through 70 or older.

Findings and limits, study-wide: Untreated cancer patients had significantly lower blood TCR diversity than age-matched healthy donors. In cancer patients, declining TCR diversity with age involved lost richness and lost evenness.

TRB rearrangements spanning V, D and J were amplified using mixed TRB-A/B primers. TCRdb processed the multiplex PCR reads anew with MiXCR; each CDR3 protein has one entry. The sample lists 8,500 to 10,000 distinct CDR3 sequences, about 37% seen once, with approximately 9.9% in the top ten. TCR beta rearrangements were amplified from peripheral blood genomic DNA. The sample was blood. This receptor was obtained from a human donor in good health. This chain connects TRBV5-1 to TRBJ2-1; tentative D call: TRBD2 (6 bases). The DNA end is more similar to TRBJ2-7, so the J call may be wrong. The CDR3 is CASSLDVGSYEQYF. CDR3 coding DNA: TGCGCCAGCAGCTTGGACGTCGGGAGCTACGAGCAGTACTTC.